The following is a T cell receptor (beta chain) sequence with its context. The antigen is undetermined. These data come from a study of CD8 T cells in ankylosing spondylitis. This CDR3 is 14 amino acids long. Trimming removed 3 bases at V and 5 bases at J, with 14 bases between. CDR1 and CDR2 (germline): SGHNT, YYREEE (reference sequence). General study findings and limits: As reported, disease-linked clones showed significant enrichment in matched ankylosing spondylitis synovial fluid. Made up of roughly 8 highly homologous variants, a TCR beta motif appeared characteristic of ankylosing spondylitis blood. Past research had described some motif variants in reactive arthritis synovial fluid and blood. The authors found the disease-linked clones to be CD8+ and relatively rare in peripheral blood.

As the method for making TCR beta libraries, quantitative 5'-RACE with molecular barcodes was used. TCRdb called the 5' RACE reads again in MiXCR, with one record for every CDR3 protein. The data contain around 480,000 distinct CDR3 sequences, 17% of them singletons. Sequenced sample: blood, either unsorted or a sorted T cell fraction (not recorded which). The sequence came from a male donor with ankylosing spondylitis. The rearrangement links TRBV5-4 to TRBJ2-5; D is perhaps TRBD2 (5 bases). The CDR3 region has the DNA TGTGCCAGCAGCTACGTGAGCGGTACGGAGACCCAGTACTTC. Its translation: CASSYVSGTETQYF. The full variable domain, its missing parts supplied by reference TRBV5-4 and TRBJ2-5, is ETGVTQSPTHLIKTRGQQVTLRCSSQSGHNTVSWYQQALGQGPQFIFQYYREEENGRGNFPPRFSGLQFPNYSSELNVNALELDDSALYLCASSYVSGTETQYFGPGTRLLVL.